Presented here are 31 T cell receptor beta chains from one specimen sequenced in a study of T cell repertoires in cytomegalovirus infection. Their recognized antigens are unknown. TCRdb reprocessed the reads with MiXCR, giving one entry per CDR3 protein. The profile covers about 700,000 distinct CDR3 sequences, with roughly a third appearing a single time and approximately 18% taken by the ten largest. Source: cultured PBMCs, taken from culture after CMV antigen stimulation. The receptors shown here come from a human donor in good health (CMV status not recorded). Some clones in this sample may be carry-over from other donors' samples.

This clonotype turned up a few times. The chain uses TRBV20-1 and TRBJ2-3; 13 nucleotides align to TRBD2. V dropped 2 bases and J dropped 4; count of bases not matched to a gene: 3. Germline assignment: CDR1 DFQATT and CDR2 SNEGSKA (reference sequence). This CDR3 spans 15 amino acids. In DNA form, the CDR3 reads TGCAGTGCTAGAACTAGCGGGAGGGCCGCAGATACGCAGTATTTT. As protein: CSARTSGRAADTQYF.

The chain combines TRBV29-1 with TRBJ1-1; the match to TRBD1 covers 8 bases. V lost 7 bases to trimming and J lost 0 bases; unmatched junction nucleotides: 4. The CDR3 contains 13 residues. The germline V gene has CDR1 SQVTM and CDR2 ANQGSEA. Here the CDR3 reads CSADRVVNTEAFF. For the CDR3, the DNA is TGCAGCGCGGACAGGGTAGTGAACACTGAAGCTTTCTTT.

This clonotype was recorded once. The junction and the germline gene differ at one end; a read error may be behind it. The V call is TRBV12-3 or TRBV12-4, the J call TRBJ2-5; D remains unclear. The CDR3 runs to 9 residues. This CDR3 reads CASIITLYF. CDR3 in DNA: TGTGCCAGCATCATAACCCTGTACTTC.

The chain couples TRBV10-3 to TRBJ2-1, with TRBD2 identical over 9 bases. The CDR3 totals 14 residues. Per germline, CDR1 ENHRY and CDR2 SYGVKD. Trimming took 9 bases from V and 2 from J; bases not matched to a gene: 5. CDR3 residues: CAMSTSGTYNEQFF. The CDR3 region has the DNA TGTGCCATGTCGACTAGCGGAACCTACAATGAGCAGTTCTTC.

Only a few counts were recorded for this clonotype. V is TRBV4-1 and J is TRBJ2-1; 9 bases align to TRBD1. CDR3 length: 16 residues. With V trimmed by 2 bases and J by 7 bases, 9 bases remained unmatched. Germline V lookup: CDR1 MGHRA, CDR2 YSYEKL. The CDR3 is CASSQSPGTGLNEQFF. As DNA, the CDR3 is TGCGCCAGCAGCCAATCCCCCGGGACAGGGTTGAATGAGCAGTTCTTC.

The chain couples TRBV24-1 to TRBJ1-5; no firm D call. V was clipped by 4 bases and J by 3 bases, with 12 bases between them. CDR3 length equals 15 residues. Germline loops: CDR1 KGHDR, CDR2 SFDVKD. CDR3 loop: CATSDTRQVNQPQHF. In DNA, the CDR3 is TGTGCCACCAGTGACACCAGACAAGTCAATCAGCCCCAGCATTTT.

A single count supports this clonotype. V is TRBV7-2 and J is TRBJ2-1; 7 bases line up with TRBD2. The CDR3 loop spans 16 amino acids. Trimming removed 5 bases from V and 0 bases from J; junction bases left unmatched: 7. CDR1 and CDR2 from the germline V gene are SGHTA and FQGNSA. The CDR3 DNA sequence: TGTGCCAGCAGCCCCTGGGGCGGGAGCTCCTACAATGAGCAGTTCTTC. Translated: CASSPWGGSSYNEQFF.

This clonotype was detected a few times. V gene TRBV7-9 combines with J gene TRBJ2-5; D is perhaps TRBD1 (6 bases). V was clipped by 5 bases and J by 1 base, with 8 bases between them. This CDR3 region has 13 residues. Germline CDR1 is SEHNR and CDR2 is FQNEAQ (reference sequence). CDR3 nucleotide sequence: TGTGCCAGCAGCGGGGGCAGCCAAGAGACCCAGTACTTC. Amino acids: CASSGGSQETQYF.

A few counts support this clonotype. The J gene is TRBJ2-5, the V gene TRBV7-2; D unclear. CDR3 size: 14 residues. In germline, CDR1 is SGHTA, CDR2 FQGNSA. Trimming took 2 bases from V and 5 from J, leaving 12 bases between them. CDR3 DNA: TGTGCCAGCAGCTTAAGACGAGACCTGGAGACCCAGTACTTC. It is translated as CASSLRRDLETQYF.

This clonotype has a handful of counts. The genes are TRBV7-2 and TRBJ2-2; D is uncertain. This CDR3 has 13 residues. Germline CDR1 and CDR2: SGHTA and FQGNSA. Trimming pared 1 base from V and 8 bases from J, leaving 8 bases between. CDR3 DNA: TGTGCCAGCAGCTTAGTCTGGATGGGGGAGCTGTTTTTT. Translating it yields CASSLVWMGELFF.

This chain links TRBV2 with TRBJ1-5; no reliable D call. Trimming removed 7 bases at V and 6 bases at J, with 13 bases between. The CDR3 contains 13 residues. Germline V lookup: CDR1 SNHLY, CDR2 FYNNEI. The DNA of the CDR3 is TGTGCCAGCACGCTGGAGGGTAGTCAGCCCCAGCATTTT. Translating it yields CASTLEGSQPQHF.

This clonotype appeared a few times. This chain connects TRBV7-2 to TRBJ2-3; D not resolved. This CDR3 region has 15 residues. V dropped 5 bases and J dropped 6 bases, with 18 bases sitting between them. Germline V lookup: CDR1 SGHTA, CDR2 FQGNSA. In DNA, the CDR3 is TGTGCCAGCAGCCCCGGCGGTGAAGGGTGGGATACGCAGTATTTT. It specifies CASSPGGEGWDTQYF. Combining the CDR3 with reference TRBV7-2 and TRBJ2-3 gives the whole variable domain GAGVSQSPSNKVTEKGKDVELRCDPISGHTALYWYRQSLGQGLEFLIYFQGNSAPDKSGLPSDRFSAERTGGSVSTLTIQRTQQEDSAVYLCASSPGGEGWDTQYFGPGTRLTVL.

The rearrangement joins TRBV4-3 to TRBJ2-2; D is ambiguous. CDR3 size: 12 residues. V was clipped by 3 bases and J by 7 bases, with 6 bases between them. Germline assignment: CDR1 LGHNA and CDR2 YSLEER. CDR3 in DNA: TGCGCCAGCAGCCAGTTAGGCGGGGAGCTGTTTTTT. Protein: CASSQLGGELFF.

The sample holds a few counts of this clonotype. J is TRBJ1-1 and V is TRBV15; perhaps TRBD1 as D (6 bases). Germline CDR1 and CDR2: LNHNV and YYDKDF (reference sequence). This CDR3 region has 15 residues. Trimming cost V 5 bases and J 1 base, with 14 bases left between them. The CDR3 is CATSGELTGNTEAFF. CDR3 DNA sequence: TGTGCCACCAGCGGGGAGTTGACAGGGAACACTGAAGCTTTCTTT.

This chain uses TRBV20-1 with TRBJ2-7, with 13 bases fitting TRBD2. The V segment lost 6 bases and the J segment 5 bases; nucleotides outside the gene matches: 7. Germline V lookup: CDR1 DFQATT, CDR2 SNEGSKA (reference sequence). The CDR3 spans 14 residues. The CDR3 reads CSAILAGGSHEQYF. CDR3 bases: TGCAGTGCCATACTAGCGGGGGGGTCCCACGAGCAGTACTTC.

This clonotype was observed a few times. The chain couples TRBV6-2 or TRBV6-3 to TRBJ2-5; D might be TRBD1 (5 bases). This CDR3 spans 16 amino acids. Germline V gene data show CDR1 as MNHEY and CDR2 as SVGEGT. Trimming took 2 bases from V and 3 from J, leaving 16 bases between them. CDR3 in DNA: TGTGCCAGCAGTTACACGGACAACCATACTAAAGAGACCCAGTACTTC. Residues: CASSYTDNHTKETQYF.

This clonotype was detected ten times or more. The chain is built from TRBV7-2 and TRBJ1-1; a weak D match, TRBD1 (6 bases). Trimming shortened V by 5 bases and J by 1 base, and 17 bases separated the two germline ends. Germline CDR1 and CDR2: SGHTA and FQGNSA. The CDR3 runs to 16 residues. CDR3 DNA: TGTGCCAGCAGCATTGGTCCGGACAGAGGGAACACTGAAGCTTTCTTT. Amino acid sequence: CASSIGPDRGNTEAFF.

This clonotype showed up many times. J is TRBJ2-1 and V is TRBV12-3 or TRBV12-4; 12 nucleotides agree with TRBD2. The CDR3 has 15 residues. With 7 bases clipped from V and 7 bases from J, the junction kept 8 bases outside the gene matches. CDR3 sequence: CASTRGTSGWNEQFF. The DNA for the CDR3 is TGTGCCAGCACCAGGGGGACTAGCGGGTGGAATGAGCAGTTCTTC.

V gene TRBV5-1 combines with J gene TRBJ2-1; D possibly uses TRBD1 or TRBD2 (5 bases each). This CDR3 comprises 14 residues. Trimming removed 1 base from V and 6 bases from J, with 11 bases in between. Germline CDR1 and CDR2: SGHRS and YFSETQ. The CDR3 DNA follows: TGCGCCAGCAGCTTGATGGGACCGCTCAATGAGCAGTTCTTC. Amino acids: CASSLMGPLNEQFF. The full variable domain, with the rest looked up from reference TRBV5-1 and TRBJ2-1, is KAGVTQTPRYLIKTRGQQVTLSCSPISGHRSVSWYQQTPGQGLQFLFEYFSETQRNKGNFPGRFSGRQFSNSRSEMNVSTLELGDSALYLCASSLMGPLNEQFFGPGTRLTVL.

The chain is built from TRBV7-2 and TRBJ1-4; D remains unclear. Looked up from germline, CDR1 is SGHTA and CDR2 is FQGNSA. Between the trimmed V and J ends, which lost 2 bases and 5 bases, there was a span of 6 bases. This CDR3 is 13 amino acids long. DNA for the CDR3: TGTGCCAGCAGCTTACGCCCAAATGAAAAACTGTTTTTT. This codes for CASSLRPNEKLFF.

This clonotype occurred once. The CDR3 nucleotides read TGTGCCAGCAGCCAAGATTCAGGAATGAAAGATACGCAGTATTTT. It specifies CASSQDSGMKDTQYF. This rearrangement joins TRBV3-1 to TRBJ2-3, with D unresolved. CDR1 LGHDT and CDR2 YNNKEL come from the germline V gene (reference sequence). This CDR3 is 15 amino acids long. Trimming cost V 0 bases and J 5 bases, with 12 bases left between them.

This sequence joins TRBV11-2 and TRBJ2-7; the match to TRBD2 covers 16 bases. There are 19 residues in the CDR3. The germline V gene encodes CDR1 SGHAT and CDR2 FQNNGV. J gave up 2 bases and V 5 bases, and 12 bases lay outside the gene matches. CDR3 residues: CASSLTGTSGRVRAYEQYF. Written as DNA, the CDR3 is TGTGCCAGCAGCCTCACCGGGACTAGCGGGAGGGTACGCGCCTACGAGCAGTACTTC.

This CDR3 is CASTPGAGDTQYF. For the CDR3, the DNA is TGTGCCAGCACTCCCGGGGCGGGGGATACGCAGTATTTT. The chain carries TRBV12-3 or TRBV12-4 and TRBJ2-3; maybe TRBD2 (6 bases). The CDR3 contains 13 residues. The germline V and J ends were trimmed by 7 bases and 6 bases, with 14 bases remaining between them.

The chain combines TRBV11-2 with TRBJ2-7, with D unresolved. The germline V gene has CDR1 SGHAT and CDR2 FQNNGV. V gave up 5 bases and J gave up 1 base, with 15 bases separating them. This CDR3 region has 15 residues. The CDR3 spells CASSHLRGISYEQYF. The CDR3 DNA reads TGTGCCAGCAGCCACCTCAGAGGCATTTCCTACGAGCAGTACTTC.

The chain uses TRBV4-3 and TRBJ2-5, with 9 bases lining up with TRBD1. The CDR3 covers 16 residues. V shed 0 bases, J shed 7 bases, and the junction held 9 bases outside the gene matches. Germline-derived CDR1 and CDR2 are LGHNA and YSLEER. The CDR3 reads CASSQEGPRQGGTQYF. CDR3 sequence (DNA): TGCGCCAGCAGCCAAGAGGGGCCCCGACAGGGGGGGACCCAGTACTTC.

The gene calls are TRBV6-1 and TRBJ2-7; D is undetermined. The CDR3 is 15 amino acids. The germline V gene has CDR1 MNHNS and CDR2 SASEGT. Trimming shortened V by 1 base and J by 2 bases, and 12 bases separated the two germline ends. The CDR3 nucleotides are TGTGCCAGCAGTGAAGGTTCCTCACCGGCCTACGAGCAGTACTTC. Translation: CASSEGSSPAYEQYF.

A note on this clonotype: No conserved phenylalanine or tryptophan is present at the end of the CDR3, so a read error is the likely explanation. Written as DNA, the CDR3 is TGTGCCAGTAGTATATGGAGGGGTAGCTCGGGACCTAATGAGCAGTTCTTA. Protein: CASSIWRGSSGPNEQFL. The chain carries TRBV19 and TRBJ2-1, with D perhaps matching TRBD2 (6 bases). Germline V gene sequence: CDR1 LNHDA, CDR2 SQIVND (reference sequence). This CDR3 has 17 residues. Between the trimmed V and J ends, which lost 2 bases and 7 bases, there was a span of 21 bases.

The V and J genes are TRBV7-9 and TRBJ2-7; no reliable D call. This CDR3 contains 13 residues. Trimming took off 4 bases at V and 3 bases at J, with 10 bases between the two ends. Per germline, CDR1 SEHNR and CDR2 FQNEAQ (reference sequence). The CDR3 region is CASSSGRYYEQYF. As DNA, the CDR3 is TGTGCCAGCAGCTCAGGACGCTACTACGAGCAGTACTTC.

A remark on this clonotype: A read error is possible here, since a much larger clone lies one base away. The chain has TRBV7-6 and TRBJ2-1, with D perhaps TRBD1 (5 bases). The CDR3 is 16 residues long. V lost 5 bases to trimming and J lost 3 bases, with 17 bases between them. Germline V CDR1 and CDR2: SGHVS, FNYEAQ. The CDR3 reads CASSQAIGVSYNEQFF. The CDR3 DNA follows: TGTGCCAGCAGCCAAGCGATAGGGGTTAGCTACAATGAGCAGTTCTTC.

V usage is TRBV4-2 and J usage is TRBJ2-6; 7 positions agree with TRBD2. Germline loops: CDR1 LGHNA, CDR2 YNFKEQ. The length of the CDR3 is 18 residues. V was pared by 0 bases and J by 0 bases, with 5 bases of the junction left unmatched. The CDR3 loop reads CASSQESGGLSGANVLTF. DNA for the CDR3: TGTGCCAGCAGCCAAGAATCGGGGGGACTCTCTGGGGCCAACGTCCTGACTTTC.

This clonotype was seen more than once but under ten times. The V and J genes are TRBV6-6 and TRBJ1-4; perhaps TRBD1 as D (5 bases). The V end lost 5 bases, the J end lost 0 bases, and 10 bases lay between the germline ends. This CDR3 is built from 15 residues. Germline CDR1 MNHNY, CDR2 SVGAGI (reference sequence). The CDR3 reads CASSPRQSTNEKLFF. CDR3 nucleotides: TGTGCCAGCAGTCCACGACAGTCAACTAATGAAAAACTGTTTTTT.